Presented here are 30 T cell receptor beta chains from one specimen sequenced in a study of blood T cells in healthy people across ages. Combining a sample-barcoded 5' primer with a J-beta primer mix, a second PCR ran for 7 to 11 cycles. TCRdb independently ran MiXCR on the 5' RACE reads; one entry per CDR3 protein. The profile shows about 700,000 distinct CDR3 sequences, about 30% of them singletons. Sequenced: blood. These TCRs come from a woman older than 75 in good health.

This clonotype has more than one count but fewer than ten. Being one base from a much bigger clone, this may be a read error. The chain uses TRBV29-1 and TRBJ2-7; 7 bases fit TRBD2. The length of the CDR3 is 14 residues. In germline, CDR1 is SQVTM, CDR2 ANQGSEA. V shed 7 bases, J shed 2 bases, and the junction held 11 bases outside the gene matches. This CDR3 is CSAKKRGVTYEQYF. The CDR3 DNA reads as TGCAGCGCGAAAAAACGGGGGGTGACCTACGAGCAGTACTTC.

The J gene is TRBJ1-2, the V gene TRBV12-3 or TRBV12-4, with 7 bases that match TRBD1. The CDR3 has 12 amino acids. Losses at the gene ends were 5 bases for V and 5 bases for J; bases not matched to a gene: 2. In DNA form, the CDR3 reads TGTGCCAGCAGTACGACAGGGTATGGCTACACCTTC. This translates into CASSTTGYGYTF.

This clonotype was seen at least ten times. The chain employs TRBV7-2 and TRBJ2-1; 7 bases align to TRBD1. This CDR3 is 17 amino acids long. V was clipped by 4 bases and J by 5 bases; unmatched bases: 14. Germline assignment: CDR1 SGHTA and CDR2 FQGNSA. CDR3 region: CASSSEAGGPADNEQFF. CDR3 sequence (DNA): TGTGCCAGCAGCTCGGAGGCAGGGGGACCTGCTGACAATGAGCAGTTCTTC.

V usage is TRBV5-1 and J usage is TRBJ2-3, with TRBD2 matching 15 bases. CDR3 length equals 20 residues. J gave up 5 bases and V 5 bases, and 18 bases lay outside the gene matches. CDR1 is SGHRS, CDR2 YFSETQ, per germline. The CDR3: CASSAPPGRGLAGGIDTQYF. The CDR3 region has the DNA TGCGCCAGCAGTGCCCCCCCCGGGAGGGGACTAGCGGGAGGAATAGATACGCAGTATTTT.

Worth noting for this clonotype: Compared with germline, one end of the junction differs, possibly owing to a read error. V is TRBV28 and J is TRBJ2-1; a weak D match, TRBD2 (6 bases). The CDR3 spans 13 residues. Germline CDR1 is MDHEN and CDR2 is SYDVKM. CDR3 amino acids: CANSGGSRNEQFF. The CDR3 DNA follows: TGTGCCAACAGTGGAGGGAGTCGCAATGAGCAGTTCTTC. The full variable domain, in which reference TRBV28 and TRBJ2-1 provide the parts outside the CDR3, is DVKVTQSSRYLVKRTGEKVFLECVQDMDHENMFWYRQDPGLGLRLIYFSYDVKMKEKGDIPEGYSVSREKKERFSLILESASTNQTSMYLCANSGGSRNEQFFGPGTRLTVL.

This clonotype has more than one count but fewer than ten. A read error may be the cause here, since a much bigger clone is one base away. The chain uses TRBV20-1 and TRBJ2-3, with 10 bases that match TRBD2. The V gene's germline CDR1 is DFQATT and CDR2 SNEGSKA (reference sequence). CDR3 length: 14 residues. Trimming took 4 bases from V and 9 from J; bases not matched to a gene: 10. The CDR3 region is CSAKTSGAGGTQYF. The CDR3 bases are TGCAGTGCTAAAACTAGCGGGGCCGGGGGCACGCAGTATTTT.

This chain uses TRBV7-9 with TRBJ2-7; 8 nucleotides agree with TRBD1. Germline V gene lookup returns CDR1 SEHNR and CDR2 FQNEAQ (reference sequence). V was clipped by 7 bases and J by 5 bases; unmatched bases: 10. The CDR3 is 14 residues long. Written as DNA, the CDR3 is TGTGCCAGCACACCTGGACAGGGAGGTCACGAGCAGTACTTC. Its translation: CASTPGQGGHEQYF.

There are many counts of this clonotype. CDR3 nucleotides: TGTGCCAGCACTCTAGTGGGGTACGACTATGGCTACACCTTC. This codes for CASTLVGYDYGYTF. This chain links TRBV5-4 with TRBJ1-2; no clear D gene. V was shortened by 6 bases and J by 3 bases, with 15 bases between the two germline ends. This CDR3 contains 14 residues. Germline V CDR1 and CDR2: SGHNT, YYREEE (reference sequence).

Points on this clonotype: This may be a read error, as it is one base from a much larger clone. The chain is built from TRBV20-1 and TRBJ1-5; unclear D gene. Germline loops: CDR1 DFQATT, CDR2 SNEGSKA (reference sequence). CDR3 length: 14 residues. Trimming pared 0 bases from V and 6 bases from J, leaving 12 bases between. The chain's CDR3 is CSARDLTLGQPQHF. CDR3 DNA: TGCAGTGCTAGAGATTTGACGTTGGGTCAGCCCCAGCATTTT.

This clonotype was seen a single time. The DNA of the CDR3 is TGTGCCAGCAGGGAGCTAGCGCCTTCTCGGACCCAGTACTTC. Encoded protein: CASRELAPSRTQYF. The genes are TRBV28 and TRBJ2-5, with D possibly matching TRBD2 (6 bases). Between the trimmed V and J ends, which lost 6 bases and 7 bases, there was a span of 18 bases. Germline lookup yields CDR1 MDHEN and CDR2 SYDVKM. CDR3 length: 14 residues.

The table lists this clonotype with many counts. The gene calls are TRBV4-2 and TRBJ2-1, with TRBD2 as a possible D gene (6 bases). From germline, CDR1 is LGHNA and CDR2 YNFKEQ. The CDR3 has 16 residues. Trimming cost V 0 bases and J 8 bases, with 17 bases left between them. CDR3 region: CASSQDVAVGEDEQFF. In DNA, the CDR3 is TGTGCCAGCAGCCAAGATGTAGCAGTTGGGGAGGATGAGCAGTTCTTC.

The J gene is TRBJ2-2, the V gene TRBV9, with 9 nucleotides matching TRBD2. V lost 3 bases, J lost 0 bases, and 0 bases stayed unmatched. The length of the CDR3 is 15 residues. Germline V lookup: CDR1 SGDLS, CDR2 YYNGEE. This chain's CDR3 is CASSGLAANTGELFF. CDR3 in DNA: TGTGCCAGCAGCGGACTAGCGGCGAACACCGGGGAGCTGTTTTTT.

This clonotype has a count of ten or more. The V gene is TRBV20-1, the J gene TRBJ2-7; TRBD1 matches 9 bases. This CDR3 has 13 amino acids. Germline V gene data show CDR1 as DFQATT and CDR2 as SNEGSKA (reference sequence). With 5 bases clipped from V and 6 bases from J, the junction kept 8 bases outside the gene matches. The CDR3 here is CSAWDRVLGEQYF. CDR3 bases: TGCAGTGCTTGGGACAGGGTCTTGGGCGAGCAGTACTTC.

This clonotype was seen at least ten times. V usage is TRBV20-1 and J usage is TRBJ1-1, with a weak D call TRBD1 (6 bases). V gave up 3 bases and J gave up 0 bases, with 14 bases separating them. From germline, CDR1 is DFQATT and CDR2 SNEGSKA (reference sequence). The CDR3 is made up of 15 amino acids. CDR3 DNA: TGCAGTGCTAGGGGGGGGGGCCGTATGAACACTGAAGCTTTCTTT. This sequence encodes CSARGGGRMNTEAFF.

The J gene is TRBJ2-5, the V gene TRBV5-4; tentatively, D is TRBD2 (6 bases). Trimming pared 4 bases from V and 7 bases from J, leaving 17 bases between. Germline values: CDR1 SGHNT, CDR2 YYREEE (reference sequence). The CDR3 covers 14 residues. The CDR3 protein is CASSPGDLGRTQYF. The CDR3 DNA follows: TGTGCCAGCAGCCCGGGGGACCTGGGCCGGACCCAGTACTTC.

The table lists this clonotype with many counts. CDR3 in DNA: TGTGCCAGCAGCCTTTGGACCAAACCTAGCACAGATACGCAGTATTTT. It encodes CASSLWTKPSTDTQYF. V is TRBV11-2 and J is TRBJ2-3; D gene uncertain. Germline V gives CDR1 SGHAT, CDR2 FQNNGV. The germline V and J ends were trimmed by 5 bases and 0 bases, with 15 bases remaining between them. The CDR3 spans 16 residues.

This clonotype was seen repeatedly, ten times or more. The gene calls are TRBV7-2 and TRBJ2-3; no definite D call. Germline CDR1 is SGHTA and CDR2 is FQGNSA. V was cut by 1 base and J by 6 bases, with 8 bases left in between. The CDR3 consists of 13 residues. CDR3 DNA sequence: TGTGCCAGCAGCTTAGAGGGTTGGGATACGCAGTATTTT. Translation gives CASSLEGWDTQYF.

This clonotype was observed many times. V usage is TRBV6-5 and J usage is TRBJ2-3, with TRBD2 matching 8 bases. V was clipped by 5 bases and J by 0 bases; unmatched bases: 7. Germline lookup yields CDR1 MNHEY and CDR2 SVGAGI. The length of the CDR3 is 16 residues. The CDR3 loop is CASSPAGGHSTDTQYF. The CDR3 DNA sequence: TGTGCCAGCAGTCCCGCGGGGGGTCATAGCACAGATACGCAGTATTTT.

The chain is built from TRBV20-1 and TRBJ2-7; perhaps TRBD1 as D (6 bases). The better agreement between TRBJ2-5 and the DNA end casts doubt on the J call. CDR1 is DFQATT and CDR2 is SNEGSKA in the germline V gene (reference sequence). CDR3 length equals 16 residues. CDR3 DNA sequence: TGCAGTGCTAGAAACCCACGCAGGGGAGATCGAGAGACCCAGTACTTC. This sequence encodes CSARNPRRGDRETQYF.

J is TRBJ2-4 and V is TRBV28, with D possibly being TRBD1 or TRBD2 (5 bases each). V was trimmed by 2 bases and J by 4 bases, leaving 12 bases between them. The V gene's germline CDR1 is MDHEN and CDR2 SYDVKM. The CDR3 totals 15 residues. CDR3 DNA: TGTGCCAGCAGTTTACCCGGGACCAAAAAAAACATTCAGTACTTC. As protein: CASSLPGTKKNIQYF.

This clonotype is a singleton in its sample. Mismatch with germline at one junction end may stem from a read error. The V call is TRBV20-1, the J call TRBJ2-7; D assignment may be TRBD1 or TRBD2 (5 bases each). The CDR3 is 15 amino acids. In germline, CDR1 is DFQATT, CDR2 SNEGSKA (reference sequence). CDR3 in DNA: TGCTGTGCTGGAGCGTCGAGAGGGGTGGCCTACGAGCAGTACTTC. Amino acids: CCAGASRGVAYEQYF.

The rearrangement joins TRBV5-1 to TRBJ2-3; 8 nucleotides agree with TRBD2. The V gene end was trimmed by 0 bases and the J gene end by 11 bases; junction bases not matched to a gene: 11. Germline loops: CDR1 SGHRS, CDR2 YFSETQ. CDR3 size: 15 residues. This chain's CDR3 is CASSLAVLAGSLQYF. The CDR3 bases are TGCGCCAGCAGCTTGGCCGTTCTAGCGGGTTCCCTGCAGTATTTT.

As for this clonotype: Germline is not matched at one junction end, which may reflect a read error. This sequence joins TRBV4-1 and TRBJ2-7; D is possibly TRBD1 (7 bases). Germline CDR1 is MGHRA and CDR2 is YSYEKL. CDR3 length equals 16 residues. CDR3 coding DNA: TGCGCCAGCAGCCTCCCAGGGGGACTCGGAAGGAATGAGCGGTACTTC. This translates into CASSLPGGLGRNERYF.

A word on this clonotype: Given a much more abundant clone one base away, this may be a read error. The rearrangement joins TRBV7-9 to TRBJ2-5, with D possibly TRBD1 on 6 matching bases. The CDR3 contains 15 residues. Germline V gene lookup returns CDR1 SEHNR and CDR2 FQNEAQ (reference sequence). The CDR3 region is CASSSGHLSQEAQYF. The CDR3 DNA is TGTGCCAGCAGTTCGGGACACCTAAGCCAAGAGGCCCAGTACTTC.

The chain carries TRBV20-1 and TRBJ2-3; 10 positions match TRBD2. CDR3 length equals 15 residues. Germline V lookup: CDR1 DFQATT, CDR2 SNEGSKA (reference sequence). Losses at the gene ends were 4 bases for V and 6 bases for J; bases not matched to a gene: 10. The CDR3 sequence: CSANGASGSPDTQYF. In DNA form, the CDR3 reads TGCAGTGCTAACGGGGCTAGCGGGAGTCCGGATACGCAGTATTTT.

V and J are TRBV5-1 and TRBJ2-1; a possible D gene is TRBD1 (5 bases). V gave up 1 base and J gave up 7 bases, with 12 bases separating them. This CDR3 is built from 14 residues. Germline loops: CDR1 SGHRS, CDR2 YFSETQ. The DNA of the CDR3 is TGCGCCAGCAGCTTGAGGGCAGGGCCAAATGAGCAGTTCTTC. This gives the protein CASSLRAGPNEQFF.

The CDR3, as DNA: TGCAGTGCTAGATACCCGGCCATGAACACTGAAGCTTTCTTT. Amino acids: CSARYPAMNTEAFF. The rearrangement links TRBV20-1 to TRBJ1-1, with D unresolved. This CDR3 has 14 amino acids. V gave up 2 bases and J gave up 0 bases, with 10 bases separating them. Germline V gene lookup returns CDR1 DFQATT and CDR2 SNEGSKA (reference sequence).

This clonotype came up many times. The rearrangement links TRBV11-2 to TRBJ2-5, with a weak D call TRBD1 (6 bases). Trimming took off 4 bases at V and 2 bases at J, with 17 bases between the two ends. Germline V gene lookup returns CDR1 SGHAT and CDR2 FQNNGV. The CDR3 consists of 16 residues. CDR3 DNA sequence: TGTGCCAGCAGCTGGAAAGTACAGGGAAGACAAGAGACCCAGTACTTC. Amino acid sequence: CASSWKVQGRQETQYF.

The chain is built from TRBV20-1 and TRBJ1-4; 9 bases map to TRBD1. Unmatched junction bases numbered 5, after V lost 0 bases and J lost 6 bases. The CDR3 runs to 15 residues. CDR1 is DFQATT, CDR2 SNEGSKA, per germline (reference sequence). CDR3 nucleotides: TGCAGTGCTAGAGAAGGAAGACAGGGGGATGAAAAACTGTTTTTT. This encodes CSAREGRQGDEKLFF.

Details on this clonotype: A much larger clone is a single base away; this may be a read error. The chain links TRBV12-3 or TRBV12-4 to TRBJ1-2; D gene ambiguous. CDR3 length: 13 residues. Here the CDR3 reads CASREDQKSGCTF. In DNA, the CDR3 is TGTGCCAGCAGGGAGGACCAAAAGAGCGGCTGCACCTTC.